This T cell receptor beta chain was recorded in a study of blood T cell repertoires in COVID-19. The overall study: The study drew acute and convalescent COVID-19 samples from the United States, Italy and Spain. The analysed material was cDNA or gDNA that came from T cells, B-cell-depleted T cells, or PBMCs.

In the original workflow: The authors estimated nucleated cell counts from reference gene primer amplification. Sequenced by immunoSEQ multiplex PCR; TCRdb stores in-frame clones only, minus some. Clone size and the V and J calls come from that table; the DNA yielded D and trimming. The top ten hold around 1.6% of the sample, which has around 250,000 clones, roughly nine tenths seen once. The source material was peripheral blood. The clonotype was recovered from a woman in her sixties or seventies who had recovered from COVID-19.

The CDR3 coding sequence is TGTGCCAGCAGCGCCCAGGATGAAATTGCGTTCTTC. Translating it yields CASSAQDEIAFF. The chain has TRBV9 and TRBJ2-1; no clear D. Trimming shortened V by 3 bases and J by 15 bases, and 16 bases separated the two germline ends. Germline V gene lookup returns CDR1 SGDLS and CDR2 YYNGEE. CDR3 length equals 12 residues.